A single sample gave rise to the 15 T cell receptor beta chains below, sequenced in a study of T-cell memory formation after mild COVID-19. TCRdb called the 5' RACE reads again in MiXCR, with one record for every CDR3 protein. The sample has hundreds of thousands of distinct CDR3 sequences; around 30% are singletons. The sample comprised PBMCs or a T cell subset sorted from them (not recorded which). These receptors were taken from an adult woman who had mild COVID-19 (a few samples of this study predate the infection). Cell type and time point are not known.

The chain recombines TRBV5-5 with TRBJ1-5, with a possible D match to TRBD1 (6 bases). The CDR3 extends over 16 amino acids. Deletions cut 1 base from V and 1 base from J, with 12 bases between. CDR1 and CDR2 (germline): SGHKS, YYEKEE (reference sequence). As DNA, the CDR3 is TGTGCCAGCAGCTTGCAGGGGATGGCGAGCAATCAGCCCCAGCATTTT. Protein: CASSLQGMASNQPQHF.

The V gene is TRBV27, the J gene TRBJ1-4; D perhaps matches TRBD1 (5 bases). Trimming stripped 3 bases from V and 5 bases from J, with 16 bases between. Germline V gene sequence: CDR1 MNHEY, CDR2 SMNVEV (reference sequence). The CDR3 runs to 16 residues. The CDR3 bases are TGTGCCAGCAGTTTGACGGGGCTATGGGTCAATGAAAAACTGTTTTTT. As protein: CASSLTGLWVNEKLFF. The whole variable domain, remainder taken from reference TRBV27 and TRBJ1-4, is EAQVTQNPRYLITVTGKKLTVTCSQNMNHEYMSWYRQDPGLGLRQIYYSMNVEVTDKGDVPEGYKVSRKEKRNFPLILESPSPNQTSLYFCASSLTGLWVNEKLFFGSGTQLSVL.

This clonotype turned up a few times. The V gene is TRBV7-3, the J gene TRBJ2-6; no reliable D call. Trimming left V 3 bases short and J 0 bases short, with 6 bases between. The CDR3 runs to 15 residues. Looked up from germline, CDR1 is SGHTA and CDR2 is FQGTGA. The CDR3 region has the DNA TGTGCCAGCAGCTTGAGGAACTCTGGGGCCAACGTCCTGACTTTC. As protein: CASSLRNSGANVLTF.

The chain carries TRBV9 and TRBJ2-7; no definite D call. Germline-derived CDR1 and CDR2 are SGDLS and YYNGEE. CDR3 length: 13 residues. Trimming pared 4 bases from V and 2 bases from J, leaving 10 bases between. The CDR3 protein is CASSPSGPYEQYF. In DNA, the CDR3 is TGTGCCAGCAGCCCCTCCGGACCCTACGAGCAGTACTTC.

This clonotype was seen a handful of times. This CDR3 is CASARDRGQETQYF. The CDR3 DNA sequence: TGTGCCAGCGCCCGGGACAGGGGTCAAGAGACCCAGTACTTC. The genes are TRBV7-9 and TRBJ2-5, with TRBD1 matching over 10 bases. The CDR3 runs 14 residues. V dropped 8 bases and J dropped 2; count of bases not matched to a gene: 5. Germline CDR1 SEHNR, CDR2 FQNEAQ (reference sequence).

This clonotype was observed a few times. The V and J genes are TRBV4-2 and TRBJ2-1; D may be TRBD2 (5 bases). There are 12 residues in the CDR3. The ends were cut back, 3 bases at V and 8 bases at J, with 8 bases in the middle. The V gene's germline CDR1 is LGHNA and CDR2 YNFKEQ. CDR3 protein: CASSQLAHEQFF. The CDR3 nucleotides are TGTGCCAGCAGCCAGCTAGCTCATGAGCAGTTCTTC.

At least ten counts were recorded for this clonotype. The DNA for the CDR3 is TGTGCCAGCAGCCGCGGAAAAGAAAACATTCAGTACTTC. Its protein product is CASSRGKENIQYF. The chain couples TRBV7-2 to TRBJ2-4; D uncertain. V gave up 5 bases and J gave up 5 bases, with 10 bases separating them. The CDR3 extends over 13 amino acids. Germline V gene data show CDR1 as SGHTA and CDR2 as FQGNSA.

The V and J genes are TRBV6-5 and TRBJ1-2; D not resolved. The CDR3 is made up of 16 amino acids. Trimming pared 0 bases from V and 1 base from J, leaving 12 bases between. CDR1 is MNHEY, CDR2 SVGAGI, per germline. The CDR3 region has the DNA TGTGCCAGCAGTTACTCGGAAGGGTGGGATAACTATGGCTACACCTTC. Amino acid sequence: CASSYSEGWDNYGYTF.

The J gene is TRBJ2-3, the V gene TRBV6-6; 7 nucleotides match TRBD2. V shed 6 bases, J shed 0 bases, and the junction held 9 bases outside the gene matches. CDR1 is MNHNY and CDR2 is SVGAGI in the germline V gene (reference sequence). This CDR3 spans 16 amino acids. For the CDR3, the DNA is TGTGCCAGCAGCTCCTGGGAGGGAGGAAGCACAGATACGCAGTATTTT. It translates to CASSSWEGGSTDTQYF.

This clonotype has a handful of counts. The chain carries TRBV2 and TRBJ2-1; TRBD2 aligns across 9 bases. The CDR3 is 18 amino acids. V lost 4 bases to trimming and J lost 6 bases; unmatched junction nucleotides: 16. The V gene's germline CDR1 is SNHLY and CDR2 FYNNEI. The DNA for the CDR3 is TGTGCCAGCAGTGGGGAATCAACCTTAGCGGGAGTCGCCAATGAGCAGTTCTTC. Translating gives CASSGESTLAGVANEQFF.

This clonotype was observed a few times. The chain carries TRBV28 and TRBJ1-5; D is unresolved. This CDR3 spans 16 amino acids. Between the trimmed V and J ends, which lost 1 base and 2 bases, there was a span of 12 bases. Looked up from germline, CDR1 is MDHEN and CDR2 is SYDVKM. The CDR3 spells CASSLFRGTGNQPQHF. DNA of the CDR3: TGTGCCAGCAGTTTATTCCGGGGAACGGGCAATCAGCCCCAGCATTTT.

This clonotype was observed a handful of times. The chain carries TRBV15 and TRBJ2-7, with 7 bases that match TRBD1. The junction had 7 bases not matched to a gene; V was cut back by 0 bases and J by 2 bases. The CDR3 consists of 16 residues. Germline V gives CDR1 LNHNV, CDR2 YYDKDF (reference sequence). The CDR3 DNA reads TGTGCCACCAGCAGAGACCTGACAGGGTTCCCCTACGAGCAGTACTTC. Its translation is CATSRDLTGFPYEQYF.

The chain has TRBV12-3 or TRBV12-4 and TRBJ1-1; D gene ambiguous. V was cut by 5 bases and J by 1 base, with 14 bases left in between. This CDR3 has 15 amino acids. The CDR3 DNA follows: TGTGCCAGCAGTCCGCGCCCCCACAGGAACACTGAAGCTTTCTTT. Its protein product is CASSPRPHRNTEAFF.

This clonotype was recorded a few times. This chain joins TRBV20-1 and TRBJ2-2; D perhaps matches TRBD2 (5 bases). Germline assignment: CDR1 DFQATT and CDR2 SNEGSKA (reference sequence). This CDR3 has 15 amino acids. Trimming took 3 bases from V and 7 from J, leaving 18 bases between them. CDR3 in DNA: TGCAGTGCTAGCCCCGCGGGTATGGTAGACGGGGAGCTGTTTTTT. The encoded protein is CSASPAGMVDGELFF.

This clonotype was detected only a few times. This chain connects TRBV7-2 to TRBJ2-7, with D maybe TRBD2 (5 bases). Germline assignment: CDR1 SGHTA and CDR2 FQGNSA. This CDR3 has 14 amino acids. The V and J ends lost 4 bases and 2 bases respectively, with 12 bases between them. The CDR3 is CASSSPDGAYEQYF. DNA of the CDR3: TGTGCCAGCAGCTCCCCTGACGGGGCCTACGAGCAGTACTTC.